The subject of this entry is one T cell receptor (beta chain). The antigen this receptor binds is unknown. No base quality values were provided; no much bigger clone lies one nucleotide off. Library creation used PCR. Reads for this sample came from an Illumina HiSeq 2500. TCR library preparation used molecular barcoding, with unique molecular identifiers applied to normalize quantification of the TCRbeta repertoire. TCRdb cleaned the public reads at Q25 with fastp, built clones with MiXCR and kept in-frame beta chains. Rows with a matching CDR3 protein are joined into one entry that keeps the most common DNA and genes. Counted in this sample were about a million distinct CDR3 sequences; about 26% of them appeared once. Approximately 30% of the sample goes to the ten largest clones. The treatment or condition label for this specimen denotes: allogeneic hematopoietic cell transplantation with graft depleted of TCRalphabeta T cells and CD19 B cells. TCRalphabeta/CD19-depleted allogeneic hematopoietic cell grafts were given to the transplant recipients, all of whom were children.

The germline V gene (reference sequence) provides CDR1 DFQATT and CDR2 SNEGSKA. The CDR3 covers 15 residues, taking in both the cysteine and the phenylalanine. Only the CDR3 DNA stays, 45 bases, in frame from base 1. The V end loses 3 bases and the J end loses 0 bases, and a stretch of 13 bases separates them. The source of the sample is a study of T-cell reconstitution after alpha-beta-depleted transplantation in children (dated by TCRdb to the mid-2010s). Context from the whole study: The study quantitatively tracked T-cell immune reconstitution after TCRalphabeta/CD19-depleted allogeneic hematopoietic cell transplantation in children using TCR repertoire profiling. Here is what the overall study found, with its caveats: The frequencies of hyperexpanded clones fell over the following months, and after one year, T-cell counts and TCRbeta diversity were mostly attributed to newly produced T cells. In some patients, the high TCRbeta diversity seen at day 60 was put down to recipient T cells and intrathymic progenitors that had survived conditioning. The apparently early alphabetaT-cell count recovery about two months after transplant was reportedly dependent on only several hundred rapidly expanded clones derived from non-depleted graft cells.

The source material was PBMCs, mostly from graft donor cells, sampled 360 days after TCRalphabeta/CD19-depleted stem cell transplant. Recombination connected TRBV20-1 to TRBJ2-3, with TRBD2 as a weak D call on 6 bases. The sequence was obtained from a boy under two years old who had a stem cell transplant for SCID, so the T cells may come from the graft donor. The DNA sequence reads TGCAGTGCTAGGATGGGGAGGCCTAGCACAGATACGCAGTATTTT. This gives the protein CSARMGRPSTDTQYF.